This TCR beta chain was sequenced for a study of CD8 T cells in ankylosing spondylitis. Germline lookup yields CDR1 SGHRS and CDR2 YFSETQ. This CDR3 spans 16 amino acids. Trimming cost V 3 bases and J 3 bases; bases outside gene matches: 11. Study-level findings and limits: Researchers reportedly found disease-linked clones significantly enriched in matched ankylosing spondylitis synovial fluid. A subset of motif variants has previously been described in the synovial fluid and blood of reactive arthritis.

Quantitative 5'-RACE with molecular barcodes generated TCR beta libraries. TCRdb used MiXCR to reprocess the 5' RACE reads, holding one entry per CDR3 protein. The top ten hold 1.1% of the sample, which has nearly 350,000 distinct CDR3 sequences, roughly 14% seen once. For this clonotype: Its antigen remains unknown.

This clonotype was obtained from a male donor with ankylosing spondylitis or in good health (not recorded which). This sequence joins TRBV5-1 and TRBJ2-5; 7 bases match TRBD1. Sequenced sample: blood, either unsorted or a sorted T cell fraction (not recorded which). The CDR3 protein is CASSSTGRGGEETQYF. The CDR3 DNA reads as TGCGCCAGCAGCTCGACAGGGCGAGGAGGAGAAGAGACCCAGTACTTC.